Presented here are 24 T cell receptor beta chains from one specimen sequenced in a study of T cell clonality in common variable immunodeficiency. Using immunoSEQ multiplex PCR, the repertoire was profiled, and TCRdb retains in-frame clones only, with some absent. The sample contains roughly 42,000 clones, none of them singletons. The sequencing input was peripheral blood mononuclear cells. These receptors were obtained from a person aged 18-70 years in good health.

This clone was counted many times. The CDR3 end is not reached by the read, which stops 3 residues before it; the germline J gene fills it in. This chain connects TRBV5-1 to TRBJ1-4; D perhaps matches TRBD1 (6 bases). Trimming pared 4 bases from V and 7 bases from J, leaving 14 bases between. The CDR3 runs 14 residues. The germline gives CDR1 SGHRS, CDR2 YFSETQ. The CDR3 reads CASSIDRIGEKLFF. The CDR3 DNA, read in part, is TGCGCCAGCAGCATCGACAGGATCGGTGAAAAA.

In the case of this clone: Read sequence stops 3 residues before the CDR3 end, and the germline J gene provides the missing end. The chain uses TRBV2 and TRBJ2-2; 9 bases are a match to TRBD1. The ends lost 0 bases at V and 8 bases at J; junction bases unmatched: 4. This CDR3 is 15 amino acids long. Germline CDR1 is SNHLY and CDR2 is FYNNEI. The DNA read from the CDR3 is TGTGCCAGCAGTGAAGCGCCGGGACAGGGAGGGGAG. Amino acids: CASSEAPGQGGE. The entire CDR3 sequence reads CASSEAPGQGGELFF.

This clone was recorded at least ten times. The read terminates 3 residues before the CDR3 end, so the remaining end is supplied by the germline J gene. This rearrangement joins TRBV11-3 to TRBJ2-1; 7 bases fit TRBD2. CDR3 length equals 13 residues. Germline V gene lookup returns CDR1 SGHNT and CDR2 YENEEA. Unmatched junction bases numbered 3, after V lost 5 bases and J lost 5 bases. CDR3 region: CASSNLADNEQFF. Partial CDR3 DNA: TGTGCCAGCAGCAACCTAGCGGACAATGAG.

This clone has at least ten counts. The read finishes 3 residues shy of the CDR3 end, and the germline J gene is used to complete it. The V gene is TRBV19, the J gene TRBJ2-1; 7 positions agree with TRBD2. The length of the CDR3 is 13 residues. Germline V lookup: CDR1 LNHDA, CDR2 SQIVND (reference sequence). Germline trimming cut 9 bases from V and 0 bases from J; bases unmatched to any gene: 2. The CDR3: CASGLGSYNEQFF. Partial CDR3 DNA: TGTGCCAGCGGACTAGGCTCCTACAATGAG.

This clone showed up many times. The read ends 3 residues early relative to the CDR3; the germline J gene fills the gap. The chain employs TRBV4-1 and TRBJ1-2; TRBD1 aligns across 7 bases. V was pared by 0 bases and J by 0 bases, with 10 bases of the junction left unmatched. The CDR3 consists of 18 residues. Germline CDR1 is MGHRA and CDR2 is YSYEKL. CDR3 sequence reads: CASSQDPPMTGTNYGYTF. The DNA read from the CDR3 is TGCGCCAGCAGCCAAGATCCCCCTATGACAGGGACTAACTATGGC.

The table lists this clone with many counts. The CDR3 is cut off 3 residues early in the read; its end comes from the germline J gene. The rearrangement joins TRBV19 to TRBJ1-4, with no clear D. V lost 5 bases, J lost 0 bases, and 7 bases lay in between. CDR1 and CDR2 (germline): LNHDA, SQIVND (reference sequence). The CDR3 contains 14 residues. The CDR3 DNA, read in part, is TGTGCCAGTAGTTCCAGCGCAACTAATGAAAAA. Protein: CASSSSATNEK. The complete CDR3 sequence is CASSSSATNEKLFF.

This clone has a count of ten or more. The read terminates 3 residues before the CDR3 end, so the remaining end is supplied by the germline J gene. The V gene is TRBV2, the J gene TRBJ2-2; TRBD1 matches 7 bases. The trim removed 1 base at V and 6 bases at J, leaving 8 bases unmatched. The germline gives CDR1 SNHLY, CDR2 FYNNEI. This CDR3 contains 16 residues. CDR3 sequence reads: CASSEGQGVGAGELFF. Partial CDR3 DNA: TGTGCCAGCAGTGAAGGACAGGGTGTAGGAGCCGGGGAG.

Worth noting for this clone: A much larger clone differs by one base, so this may be a read error. The read comes to an end 3 residues before the CDR3 does, leaving the germline J gene to fill in the end. The chain links TRBV7-9 to TRBJ2-3, with D maybe TRBD2 (5 bases). Germline lookup yields CDR1 SEHNR and CDR2 FQNEAQ (reference sequence). This CDR3 has 12 amino acids. This CDR3 reads CASSLESGTQYF. CDR3 bases read: TGTGCCAGCAGCTTAGAATCGGGGACG.

This clone was detected many times. The sequence runs out 3 residues before the end of the CDR3; the remainder is reconstructed from the germline J gene. V gene TRBV10-3 combines with J gene TRBJ1-2; 7 bases align to TRBD1. The CDR3 has 13 residues. The germline gives CDR1 ENHRY, CDR2 SYGVKD. The DNA read from the CDR3 is TGTGCCACCCTCGACAGGGATCAGCGGGGC. This translates into CATLDRDQRG. The CDR3 in its entirety is CATLDRDQRGYTF.

The sample holds many counts of this clone. The CDR3 end falls 3 residues outside the read, so it is completed with the germline J gene. The chain combines TRBV28 with TRBJ2-7; 7 bases are shared with TRBD2. Germline V gene lookup returns CDR1 MDHEN and CDR2 SYDVKM. J gave up 6 bases and V 1 base, and 15 bases lay outside the gene matches. The CDR3 has 17 amino acids. The sequenced part of the CDR3 DNA is TGTGCCAGCAGTTTATCTCCTCCCGGCCAGGGAGGGCCCGAG. Translation: CASSLSPPGQGGPE. From start to end, the CDR3 is CASSLSPPGQGGPEQYF.

Many counts were recorded for this clone. The read comes to an end 3 residues before the CDR3 does, leaving the germline J gene to fill in the end. The V and J genes are TRBV6-1 and TRBJ1-2, with D maybe TRBD1 (5 bases). V was pared by 2 bases and J by 0 bases, with 13 bases between. The CDR3 loop spans 16 amino acids. Germline CDR1 MNHNS, CDR2 SASEGT. The DNA read from the CDR3 is TGTGCCAGCAGTGAACTTCAGGGATCGGCTAACTATGGC. Translated: CASSELQGSANYG. The full CDR3 is CASSELQGSANYGYTF.

This clone showed up many times. The read gets to within 3 residues of the CDR3 end, and the germline J gene fills in the rest. This chain uses TRBV20-1 with TRBJ2-3; D perhaps matches TRBD1 (6 bases). V lost 5 bases and J 0 bases, leaving 9 bases between the germline ends. The CDR3 runs 13 residues. Looked up from germline, CDR1 is DFQATT and CDR2 is SNEGSKA (reference sequence). The CDR3 protein is CSALDSSTDTQYF. The CDR3 DNA, read in part, is TGCAGTGCTTTGGACAGTAGCACAGATACG.

At least ten counts were recorded for this clone. The missing CDR3 end, 3 residues past where the read stops, is filled in from the germline J gene. This chain joins TRBV5-1 and TRBJ1-1; 8 nucleotides agree with TRBD1. V trimming: 1 base; J trimming: 6 bases; junction bases outside the gene matches: 11. Looked up from germline, CDR1 is SGHRS and CDR2 is YFSETQ. There are 16 residues in the CDR3. The CDR3 sequence is CASSLRGTGGRAEAFF. CDR3 DNA (partial): TGCGCCAGCAGCTTGCGGGGTACAGGGGGGAGAGCTGAA.

Concerning this clone: The read terminates 3 residues before the CDR3 end, so the remaining end is supplied by the germline J gene. V gene TRBV19 combines with J gene TRBJ1-1; possibly TRBD1 for D (5 bases). In germline, CDR1 is LNHDA, CDR2 SQIVND (reference sequence). This CDR3 has 13 amino acids. The V end was cut by 3 bases, the J end by 5 bases, with 10 bases between. The CDR3 region is CASSIRRGTEAFF. The CDR3 DNA, read in part, is TGTGCCAGTAGTATTCGACGGGGGACTGAA.

In its sample, this clone was seen a few times. Incomplete CDR3 DNA: TGTGCCAGCAGCTCCCTAGACTCCTACAATGAG. Its protein is CASSSLDSYNE. Given in full, the CDR3 is CASSSLDSYNEQFF. The V and J genes are TRBV11-3 and TRBJ2-1, with D uncertain. The read stops 3 residues short of the end of the CDR3; the missing end is completed from the germline J gene. The germline V gene has CDR1 SGHNT and CDR2 YENEEA. Trimming shortened V by 4 bases and J by 0 bases, and 7 bases separated the two germline ends. CDR3 length: 14 residues. The full variable domain, its missing parts supplied by reference TRBV11-3 and TRBJ2-1, is EAGVVQSPRYKIIEKKQPVAFWCNPISGHNTLYWYLQNLGQGPELLIRYENEEAVDDSQLPKDRFSAERLKGVDSTLKIQPAELGDSAVYLCASSSLDSYNEQFFGPGTRLTVL.

Many counts were recorded for this clone. The read ends 3 residues before the CDR3 terminus; that terminus is restored from the germline J gene. The chain employs TRBV30 and TRBJ1-4; D remains ambiguous. V shed 2 bases and J shed 3 bases, with 13 bases lying between them. The germline V gene encodes CDR1 GTSNPN and CDR2 SVGIG (reference sequence). The CDR3 sequence is 15 residues long. This CDR3 is CAWSSQDLPNEKLFF. The sequenced part of the CDR3 DNA is TGTGCCTGGAGTTCTCAGGATCTCCCTAATGAAAAA.

This clone occurred many times. Read coverage stops 3 residues before the CDR3 terminus; the germline J gene supplies the remainder. The genes are TRBV5-1 and TRBJ2-7, with 8 positions matching TRBD1. The J segment lost 5 bases and the V segment lost 2 bases, leaving 6 bases of the junction unmatched. CDR3 size: 14 residues. Germline CDR1 reads SGHRS; CDR2 reads YFSETQ. CDR3: CASSFQGAYDEQYF. The sequenced CDR3 bases are TGCGCCAGCAGCTTCCAGGGGGCTTACGACGAG.

This clone was counted many times. Read coverage stops 3 residues before the CDR3 terminus; the germline J gene supplies the remainder. The chain couples TRBV5-1 to TRBJ2-3; 14 bases map to TRBD2. CDR3 length: 18 amino acids. Unmatched junction bases numbered 8, after V lost 3 bases and J lost 2 bases. CDR1 SGHRS and CDR2 YFSETQ come from the germline V gene. CDR3 protein: CASSSGTSGSLSTDTQYF. The DNA read from the CDR3 is TGCGCCAGCAGCTCCGGGACTAGCGGGAGCCTTTCCACAGATACG.

This clone was seen many times. The CDR3 end is not reached by the read, which stops 3 residues before it; the germline J gene fills it in. The gene calls are TRBV7-2 and TRBJ2-3; D is undetermined. V lost 7 bases and J 6 bases, leaving 14 bases between the germline ends. The CDR3 contains 13 residues. Germline-derived CDR1 and CDR2 are SGHTA and FQGNSA. The CDR3 DNA, read in part, is TGTGCCAGCAACTTCGCGATCACCGATACG. The encoded protein is CASNFAITDT. The whole CDR3 protein is CASNFAITDTQYF.

This clone occurred a few times. The read ends 3 residues before the CDR3 terminus; that terminus is restored from the germline J gene. The gene calls are TRBV6-2 or TRBV6-3 and TRBJ2-3; D perhaps matches TRBD1 (5 bases). Germline CDR1 MNHEY, CDR2 SVGEGT. CDR3 length: 14 amino acids. The V end was cut by 7 bases, the J end by 5 bases, with 16 bases between. The CDR3 bases that were read are TGTGCCAGCACCAAAAGAACAGGCGGAGATACG. The encoded protein is CASTKRTGGDT. The full CDR3 protein reads CASTKRTGGDTQYF.

This clone occurred many times. The CDR3 bases that were read are TGTGCCACCCGGGACAGGGGGCTTACCGGGGAG. As protein: CATRDRGLTGE. The entire CDR3 is CATRDRGLTGELFF. The chain recombines TRBV6-4 with TRBJ2-2, with 12 bases that match TRBD1. Read sequence stops 3 residues before the CDR3 end, and the germline J gene provides the missing end. This CDR3 has 14 residues. Losses at the gene ends were 10 bases for V and 5 bases for J; bases not matched to a gene: 5. The V gene's germline CDR1 is MRHNA and CDR2 SNTAGT.

This clone was counted ten times or more. Read sequence stops 3 residues before the CDR3 end, and the germline J gene provides the missing end. This chain links TRBV5-4 with TRBJ1-1; 7 positions match TRBD1. CDR3 length: 14 residues. The ends lost 4 bases at V and 1 base at J; junction bases unmatched: 4. Germline lookup yields CDR1 SGHNT and CDR2 YYREEE (reference sequence). CDR3 protein: CASSVGTANTEAFF. Incomplete CDR3 DNA: TGTGCCAGCAGCGTGGGGACAGCGAACACTGAA.

This clone appeared many times. The observed sequence ends 3 residues before the CDR3 terminus, with the missing tail filled in from the germline J gene. V gene TRBV19 combines with J gene TRBJ1-1; 9 bases line up with TRBD1. CDR1 and CDR2 (germline): LNHDA, SQIVND (reference sequence). The CDR3 is made up of 13 amino acids. With V trimmed by 10 bases and J by 7 bases, 10 bases remained unmatched. The covered CDR3 bases are TGTGCCACCACACAGGGGGCGATAGGTGAA. Its protein is CATTQGAIGE. The CDR3 in full is CATTQGAIGEAFF.

This clone was counted at least ten times. Read sequence stops 3 residues before the CDR3 end, and the germline J gene provides the missing end. The chain links TRBV11-1 to TRBJ1-1; 8 bases are a match to TRBD1. Per the germline V gene, CDR1 is SGHAT and CDR2 is FQDESV (reference sequence). CDR3 length: 15 residues. V gave up 4 bases and J gave up 1 base; unmatched junction bases: 5. The CDR3 here is CASSSSGTGNTEAFF. The DNA read from the CDR3 is TGTGCCAGCAGCTCCTCCGGGACAGGGAACACTGAA.